A single sample is the source of the 25 T cell receptor beta chains below, sequenced in a study of shared clonotypes between healthy human individuals. Profiled with immunoSEQ multiplex PCR; TCRdb holds only in-frame clones, not every one. In the table there are 1.6 million or so clones, around 97% of which are singletons. The sequenced material came from naive CD4+ T cells sorted from blood. Described subset: CD45RA+ positively selected. These receptors were obtained from a man aged 25 to 40 in good health.

The rearrangement links TRBV6-1 to TRBJ2-3; D gene uncertain. Looked up from germline, CDR1 is MNHNS and CDR2 is SASEGT. The CDR3 has 14 amino acids. V lost 5 bases and J 4 bases, leaving 13 bases between the germline ends. The CDR3 sequence is CASSLAVPPDTQYF. CDR3 nucleotide sequence: TGTGCCAGCAGTCTGGCGGTCCCCCCAGATACGCAGTATTTT.

The CDR3 sequence is CASSFDNGPDTQYF. Written as DNA, the CDR3 is TGTGCCAGCAGCTTTGACAACGGGCCAGATACGCAGTATTTT. This chain uses TRBV7-2 with TRBJ2-3; D is unclear. The CDR3 loop spans 14 amino acids. The V end lost 3 bases, the J end lost 4 bases, and 11 bases lay between the germline ends. Germline V gene data show CDR1 as SGHTA and CDR2 as FQGNSA.

The genes are TRBV7-9 and TRBJ2-4; possible D gene TRBD1, 5 bases. Germline lookup yields CDR1 SEHNR and CDR2 FQNEAQ (reference sequence). The CDR3 is 14 amino acids. Trimming took 5 bases from V and 6 from J, leaving 14 bases between them. The CDR3 DNA follows: TGTGCCAGCAGCCGTTCTGGGGCGATAAACATTCAGTACTTC. Translated: CASSRSGAINIQYF.

V usage is TRBV5-4 and J usage is TRBJ2-4; D is tentatively TRBD1 or TRBD2 (5 bases each). CDR1 and CDR2 from the germline V gene are SGHNT and YYREEE (reference sequence). V gave up 5 bases and J gave up 3 bases, with 12 bases separating them. The CDR3 contains 14 residues. In nucleotides, the CDR3 is TGTGCCAGCAGAAGGGACCGAGGCAAAAACATTCAGTACTTC. Translation gives CASRRDRGKNIQYF.

With respect to this clone: Different DNA sequences within this sample yield the same CDR3. The V and J genes are TRBV27 and TRBJ2-7; 8 bases agree with TRBD2. The trim removed 3 bases at V and 4 bases at J, leaving 5 bases unmatched. The CDR3 sequence is 14 residues long. Germline CDR1 and CDR2: MNHEY and SMNVEV (reference sequence). The CDR3: CASSLRAGAYEQYF. The CDR3 DNA reads as TGTGCCAGCAGTTTGAGAGCGGGAGCGTACGAGCAGTACTTC.

The rearrangement uses TRBV5-1 and TRBJ2-1; TRBD1 is a possible D gene (5 bases). This CDR3 region has 19 residues. Trimming left V 1 base short and J 0 bases short, with 20 bases between. Germline-derived CDR1 and CDR2 are SGHRS and YFSETQ. The CDR3 DNA follows: TGCGCCAGCAGCTTGAGTCGGACAAGTGGGTGGAGCTCCTACAATGAGCAGTTCTTC. Amino acid sequence: CASSLSRTSGWSSYNEQFF.

Here the CDR3 reads CASSLMGVSFGNTIYF. As DNA, the CDR3 is TGTGCCAGCAGTTTGATGGGGGTTTCCTTCGGAAACACCATATATTTT. This chain connects TRBV28 to TRBJ1-3; D possibly corresponds to TRBD1 (5 bases). The CDR3 loop spans 16 amino acids. The V gene's germline CDR1 is MDHEN and CDR2 SYDVKM. The V end lost 3 bases, the J end lost 4 bases, and 16 bases lay between the germline ends.

This clone appeared once. The rearrangement joins TRBV10-1 to TRBJ1-1; D call uncertain. The germline V and J ends were trimmed by 4 bases and 1 base, with 7 bases remaining between them. The germline V gene has CDR1 WNHNN and CDR2 SYGVQD (reference sequence). CDR3 size: 13 residues. DNA of the CDR3: TGCGCCAGCAGTGTTACAGAGAACACTGAAGCTTTCTTT. Translated, it gives CASSVTENTEAFF.

The V gene is TRBV7-8, the J gene TRBJ2-1; the match to TRBD2 covers 11 bases. Trimming took 0 bases from V and 10 from J; bases not matched to a gene: 8. The germline gives CDR1 SGHVS, CDR2 FQNEAQ. CDR3 length equals 16 residues. CDR3 in DNA: TGTGCCAGCAGCTTAGCGGGACTAGCGGCCTTGGTGGAGCAGTTCTTC. Its protein is CASSLAGLAALVEQFF.

V is TRBV5-4 and J is TRBJ2-2, with D hard to call. The V end lost 0 bases, the J end lost 1 base, and 10 bases lay between the germline ends. The CDR3 spans 16 residues. Per the germline V gene, CDR1 is SGHNT and CDR2 is YYREEE (reference sequence). Here the CDR3 reads CASSLGTLRNTGELFF. Here the CDR3 DNA reads TGTGCCAGCAGCTTGGGCACTCTGAGGAACACCGGGGAGCTGTTTTTT.

This clone appeared a single time. Other DNA sequences from this sample encode an identical CDR3 as well. V usage is TRBV28 and J usage is TRBJ2-7, with TRBD1 matching over 9 bases. The CDR3 contains 14 residues. Germline CDR1 reads MDHEN; CDR2 reads SYDVKM. Unmatched junction bases numbered 8, after V lost 7 bases and J lost 4 bases. CDR3 in amino acids: CASTPPGQGYEQYF. CDR3 DNA: TGTGCCAGCACCCCACCGGGACAGGGATACGAGCAGTACTTC.

V gene TRBV18 combines with J gene TRBJ2-1; no reliable D call. The CDR3 loop spans 13 amino acids. V gave up 2 bases and J gave up 6 bases, with 8 bases separating them. Germline assignment: CDR1 KGHSH and CDR2 LQKENI. The CDR3 sequence is CASSPTARNEQFF. The CDR3, as DNA: TGTGCCAGCTCACCAACAGCCCGCAATGAGCAGTTCTTC.

V is TRBV28 and J is TRBJ1-4, with D perhaps matching TRBD1 (5 bases). There are 15 residues in the CDR3. Per germline, CDR1 MDHEN and CDR2 SYDVKM. V gave up 5 bases and J gave up 6 bases, with 16 bases separating them. This CDR3 reads CASSLPQGNDEKLFF. CDR3 DNA sequence: TGTGCCAGCAGTCTCCCCCAGGGAAACGATGAAAAACTGTTTTTT.

The rearrangement links TRBV4-3 to TRBJ2-3; the D gene is possibly TRBD2 (5 bases). Germline V CDR1 and CDR2: LGHNA, YSLEER. The CDR3 covers 15 residues. V gave up 4 bases and J gave up 4 bases, with 15 bases separating them. CDR3: CASSRYSRAPDTQYF. Written as DNA, the CDR3 is TGCGCCAGCAGCCGGTACTCGCGGGCTCCAGATACGCAGTATTTT.

CDR3 loop: CSVRARRSSYEQYF. The DNA of the CDR3 is TGCAGCGTCAGGGCCCGGCGGAGCTCCTACGAGCAGTACTTC. This chain joins TRBV29-1 and TRBJ2-7; possible D gene TRBD1, 5 bases. Deletions cut 6 bases from V and 0 bases from J, with 15 bases between. CDR1 SQVTM and CDR2 ANQGSEA come from the germline V gene. The length of the CDR3 is 14 residues.

The V call is TRBV6-6, the J call TRBJ1-2; 7 nucleotides agree with TRBD1. The CDR3 length is 14 residues. Per germline, CDR1 MNHNY and CDR2 SVGAGI (reference sequence). V lost 7 bases and J lost 1; bases outside the gene matches: 6. Here the CDR3 DNA reads TGTGCCAGCAAGCAGGGGGGGAGTAACTATGGCTACACCTTC. It specifies CASKQGGSNYGYTF.

This clone was observed once. The chain uses TRBV9 and TRBJ1-4, with D possibly being TRBD1 (5 bases). Trimming took off 4 bases at V and 8 bases at J, with 21 bases between the two ends. There are 16 residues in the CDR3. Per germline, CDR1 SGDLS and CDR2 YYNGEE. The CDR3 nucleotides are TGTGCCAGCAGCACCCGCGGGGGAGGCGAAGGGGAAAAACTGTTTTTT. Translated, it gives CASSTRGGGEGEKLFF.

V and J are TRBV21-1 and TRBJ2-7; TRBD2, the table's D call, was not compared with the DNA. TRBV21-1 is described as a pseudogene. The CDR3 totals 14 residues. CDR3 region: CASRWTSGQVEQYF. In DNA form, the CDR3 reads TGTGCCAGCAGATGGACTAGCGGCCAGGTCGAGCAGTACTTC.

The chain carries TRBV27 and TRBJ1-4, with 7 positions matching TRBD1. Germline-derived CDR1 and CDR2 are MNHEY and SMNVEV (reference sequence). The CDR3 has 15 amino acids. The junction had 10 bases not matched to a gene; V was cut back by 4 bases and J by 8 bases. The CDR3 region is CASSYQTGVGEKLFF. The CDR3 DNA follows: TGTGCCAGCAGTTACCAAACAGGGGTCGGAGAAAAACTGTTTTTT.

The chain couples TRBV9 to TRBJ2-2; TRBD2 matches 10 bases. The CDR3 covers 15 residues. CDR1 and CDR2 from the germline V gene are SGDLS and YYNGEE. Trimming cost V 1 base and J 5 bases; bases outside gene matches: 2. CDR3 DNA sequence: TGTGCCAGCAGCGTACTAGCGGGGGCAACCGGGGAGCTGTTTTTT. It translates to CASSVLAGATGELFF.

Comments on this clone: This sample includes further DNA sequences coding for the same CDR3. The CDR3 is CASSLPNTEAFF. The DNA of the CDR3 is TGTGCCAGCAGTTTACCGAACACTGAAGCTTTCTTT. The rearrangement links TRBV28 to TRBJ1-1; D gene uncertain. Germline CDR1 MDHEN, CDR2 SYDVKM. Trimming took 2 bases from V and 1 from J, leaving 2 bases between them. The CDR3 contains 12 residues.

This chain uses TRBV6-5 with TRBJ1-1, with D unclear. V gave up 0 bases and J gave up 3 bases, with 14 bases separating them. Germline V lookup: CDR1 MNHEY, CDR2 SVGAGI. The CDR3 extends over 16 amino acids. The CDR3 protein is CASSYSVAAYDTEAFF. Written as DNA, the CDR3 is TGTGCCAGCAGTTACTCGGTTGCCGCATATGACACTGAAGCTTTCTTT.

The V and J genes are TRBV9 and TRBJ2-2; TRBD2 matches at 8 bases. This CDR3 contains 15 residues. Germline values: CDR1 SGDLS, CDR2 YYNGEE. After removal of 3 bases from V and 3 bases from J, the junction contained 4 bases not matched to a gene. CDR3 amino acids: CASSATSGHTGELFF. CDR3 DNA: TGTGCCAGCAGCGCAACTAGCGGACACACCGGGGAGCTGTTTTTT. Together with reference TRBV9 and TRBJ2-2, the CDR3 gives the full variable domain: DSGVTQTPKHLITATGQRVTLRCSPRSGDLSVYWYQQSLDQGLQFLIQYYNGEERAKGNILERFSAQQFPDLHSELNLSSLELGDSALYFCASSATSGHTGELFFGEGSRLTVL.

The V call is TRBV6-5, the J call TRBJ1-5; D is uncertain. CDR3 size: 14 residues. V was clipped by 7 bases and J by 4 bases, with 14 bases between them. CDR1 MNHEY and CDR2 SVGAGI come from the germline V gene. The CDR3 loop reads CASTLKRRNQPQHF. The CDR3 DNA reads TGTGCCAGCACCCTCAAAAGGAGAAATCAGCCCCAGCATTTT.

V and J are TRBV30 and TRBJ1-3; D is uncertain. Germline V gene data show CDR1 as GTSNPN and CDR2 as SVGIG (reference sequence). The CDR3 totals 12 residues. Between the trimmed V and J ends, which lost 2 bases and 0 bases, there was a span of 2 bases. CDR3 nucleotide sequence: TGTGCCTGGAGTAGCTCTGGAAACACCATATATTTT. As protein: CAWSSSGNTIYF.